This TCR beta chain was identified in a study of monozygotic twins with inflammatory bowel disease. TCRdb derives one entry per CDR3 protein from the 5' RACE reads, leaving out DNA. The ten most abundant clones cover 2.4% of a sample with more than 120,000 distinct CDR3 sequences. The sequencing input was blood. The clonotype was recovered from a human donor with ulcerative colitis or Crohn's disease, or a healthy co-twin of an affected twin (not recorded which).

CDR3 sequence reads: CSARDLQHPYYNEQFF. V gene TRBV20-1 combines with J gene TRBJ2-1. CDR3 length equals 16 residues. CDR1 and CDR2 (germline): DFQATT, SNEGSKA (reference sequence).